Following are 18 T cell receptor beta chains from one sample sequenced in a study of immune heterogeneity within non-small cell lung tumors. Template material comprised bulk tumor genomic DNA at 550 to 650 ng per sample. Surgical sampling yielded several biopsies per primary tumor (spaced far apart). Enrolled patients presented with newly diagnosed, previously untreated non-small cell lung cancer and underwent curative surgery. Using 32 V and 13 J primers, multiplex PCR amplified TCR beta CDR3. TCRdb recomputed calls from the multiplex PCR reads with MiXCR, one row per CDR3 protein. Among tens of thousands of distinct CDR3 sequences listed, around 30% were seen once. Sample: lung tumor tissue. These receptors came from a man between 35 and 55 years old with non-small cell lung cancer.

This clonotype ranks as medium-sized (0.01 to 0.1%). The chain carries TRBV3-1 and TRBJ1-2, with 10 bases fitting TRBD1. Trimming at V came to 5 bases and at J to 4 bases, leaving 10 bases not matched to a gene. The germline CDR1 and CDR2 sequences are LGHDT and YNNKEL (reference sequence). The CDR3 loop spans 16 amino acids. CDR3 bases: TGTGCCAGCAGCGAGCCTCCGGGACAGGGGATCTATGGCTACACCTTC. Encoded protein: CASSEPPGQGIYGYTF.

With regard to this clonotype: A much larger clone differs by one base, so this may be a read error. CDR3 in amino acids: CASYNKGQEYEQYF. DNA for the CDR3: TGTGCCAGCTACAATAAAGGACAGGAGTACGAGCAGTACTTC. The chain uses TRBV6-2 or TRBV6-3 and TRBJ2-7; 7 nucleotides align to TRBD1. Germline CDR1 and CDR2: MNHEY and SVGEGT. The CDR3 loop spans 14 amino acids. The junction had 11 bases not matched to a gene; V was cut back by 8 bases and J by 4 bases.

This clonotype was counted only a few times. The chain couples TRBV12-3 or TRBV12-4 to TRBJ2-5, with D uncertain. The ends were cut back, 3 bases at V and 5 bases at J, with 10 bases in the middle. This CDR3 region has 13 residues. The CDR3 loop reads CASSFGATETQYF. Written as DNA, the CDR3 is TGTGCCAGCAGTTTTGGTGCGACCGAGACCCAGTACTTC.

This clonotype came up many times. The CDR3 DNA reads as TGCAGTGCTAGGCCTAGCGGAGGAATCTACGAGCAGTACTTC. Translated: CSARPSGGIYEQYF. The rearrangement links TRBV20-1 to TRBJ2-7; 7 bases map to TRBD2. The CDR3 loop spans 14 amino acids. V was clipped by 3 bases and J by 3 bases; unmatched bases: 8. The germline V gene has CDR1 DFQATT and CDR2 SNEGSKA (reference sequence).

Comments on this clonotype: A much bigger clone sits one base away, suggesting this may be a read error. The chain combines TRBV18 with TRBJ1-6, with 7 bases lining up with TRBD1. CDR3 length: 15 residues. CDR1 and CDR2 (germline): KGHSH, LQKENI. CDR3 DNA sequence: TGTGCCAGCTCACCACCGGGACAGCAGAGTTCACCCCTCGACTTT. This encodes CASSPPGQQSSPLDF.

This clonotype came up many times. The chain links TRBV7-3 to TRBJ2-7; no definite D call. Germline V lookup: CDR1 SGHTA, CDR2 FQGTGA. CDR3 size: 10 residues. The germline V and J ends were trimmed by 1 base and 7 bases, with 2 bases remaining between them. This chain's CDR3 is CASSLREQYF. The CDR3 nucleotides are TGTGCCAGCAGCTTAAGAGAGCAGTACTTC.

About this clonotype: A much larger clone is a single base away; this may be a read error. The V gene is TRBV30, the J gene TRBJ1-5; 7 bases line up with TRBD1. Germline CDR1 and CDR2: GTSNPN and SVGIG (reference sequence). This CDR3 region has 15 residues. CDR3 region: CSWSDRVVNNQPQHF. The CDR3, as DNA: TGTTCCTGGAGTGACAGGGTAGTCAACAATCAGCCCCAGCATTTT.

The chain employs TRBV7-3 and TRBJ2-1; D remains unclear. In germline, CDR1 is SGHTA, CDR2 FQGTGA. The CDR3 spans 14 residues. V was trimmed by 1 base and J by 6 bases, leaving 10 bases between them. The CDR3 reads CASSLSGSSNEQFF. The CDR3 DNA follows: TGTGCCAGCAGCTTAAGTGGTAGCTCCAATGAGCAGTTCTTC.

CDR3 residues: CASSRDGHNQPQHF. The CDR3 region has the DNA TGCGCCAGCAGCCGGGACGGCCACAATCAGCCCCAGCATTTT. The J gene is TRBJ1-5, the V gene TRBV5-1; tentative D call: TRBD1 (5 bases). The CDR3 spans 14 residues. With 4 bases removed from V and 3 bases from J, the gap between germline ends came to 11 bases. Germline assignment: CDR1 SGHRS and CDR2 YFSETQ.

The V and J genes are TRBV7-8 and TRBJ1-2; possibly TRBD1 for D (6 bases). The CDR3 is 14 amino acids. Trimming took off 2 bases at V and 4 bases at J, with 11 bases between the two ends. Germline V gives CDR1 SGHVS, CDR2 FQNEAQ. In nucleotides, the CDR3 is TGTGCCAGCAGCTTAATGAAGGGGGGCTATGGCTACACCTTC. This gives the protein CASSLMKGGYGYTF.

A word on this clonotype: Given a much more abundant clone one base away, this may be a read error. CDR3 sequence (DNA): TGTGCCACGGCCGAGCGACTAGCGGGAGAGCAGTACTTC. It specifies CATAERLAGEQYF. The rearrangement uses TRBV10-3 and TRBJ2-7, with 11 bases identical to TRBD2. This CDR3 region has 13 residues. The germline V gene has CDR1 ENHRY and CDR2 SYGVKD. The V and J ends lost 10 bases and 7 bases, in that order; junction bases with no gene match: 9.

This clonotype was detected many times. The CDR3: CASSPFSAGELFF. Written as DNA, the CDR3 is TGTGCCAGCTCACCATTTTCTGCCGGGGAGCTGTTTTTT. This chain uses TRBV18 with TRBJ2-2; no clear D. CDR3 length: 13 amino acids. The V end was cut by 2 bases, the J end by 6 bases, with 7 bases between. The germline V gene has CDR1 KGHSH and CDR2 LQKENI.

This clonotype was recorded many times. The chain joins TRBV11-2 to TRBJ1-2, with D perhaps matching TRBD1 (6 bases). The CDR3 totals 12 residues. V lost 3 bases and J lost 8, with 10 bases in between. The germline gives CDR1 SGHAT, CDR2 FQNNGV. The CDR3: CASSLRQVGYTF. In DNA, the CDR3 is TGTGCCAGCAGCTTGAGACAGGTCGGCTACACCTTC.

This clonotype came up once. The gene calls are TRBV6-1 and TRBJ1-2; unclear D gene. V lost 9 bases and J 0 bases, leaving 5 bases between the germline ends. Per the germline V gene, CDR1 is MNHNS and CDR2 is SASEGT. The CDR3 covers 11 residues. The CDR3 spells CARSSNYGYTF. CDR3 DNA: TGTGCCAGAAGCTCTAACTATGGCTACACCTTC.

The genes are TRBV2 and TRBJ2-7; D is unclear. The V end lost 3 bases, the J end lost 3 bases, and 15 bases lay between the germline ends. Germline V lookup: CDR1 SNHLY, CDR2 FYNNEI. The CDR3 covers 15 residues. The CDR3 DNA reads as TGTGCCAGCAGTGACCTAAGCAAGTTTAACTACGAGCAGTACTTC. This sequence encodes CASSDLSKFNYEQYF. The complete variable domain, with remaining parts taken from reference TRBV2 and TRBJ2-7, reads EPEVTQTPSHQVTQMGQEVILRCVPISNHLYFYWYRQILGQKVEFLVSFYNNEISEKSEIFDDQFSVERPDGSNFTLKIRSTKLEDSAMYFCASSDLSKFNYEQYFGPGTRLTVT.

On this clonotype: A much larger clone lies one base from this, so it may be a read error. This CDR3 reads CASSQEGVADEQFF. DNA of the CDR3: TGCGCCAGCAGCCAAGAGGGAGTGGCCGATGAGCAGTTCTTC. V gene TRBV4-1 combines with J gene TRBJ2-1, with D possibly TRBD2 on 5 matching bases. Germline V gene sequence: CDR1 MGHRA, CDR2 YSYEKL. Between the trimmed V and J ends, which lost 0 bases and 8 bases, there was a span of 11 bases. This CDR3 is built from 14 residues.

Concerning this clonotype itself: A single base separates this from a much larger clone, so it may be a read error. The V gene is TRBV30, the J gene TRBJ1-1, with 9 bases aligning to TRBD1. The V gene's germline CDR1 is GTSNPN and CDR2 SVGIG (reference sequence). This CDR3 region has 16 residues. V shed 6 bases, J shed 5 bases, and the junction held 16 bases outside the gene matches. The CDR3 DNA reads TGTGCCTGTAGTACCACAGGACAGGGGCGAGGGACTGAAGCTTTCTTT. The encoded protein is CACSTTGQGRGTEAFF.

This clonotype is classed as medium-sized. The CDR3 loop reads CASSWTGGPQEQYF. The CDR3 nucleotides are TGTGCCAGTAGCTGGACGGGAGGGCCTCAGGAGCAGTACTTC. The J gene is TRBJ2-7, the V gene TRBV19; TRBD2 agrees at 8 bases. Germline values: CDR1 LNHDA, CDR2 SQIVND (reference sequence). V lost 6 bases, J lost 7 bases, and 11 bases stayed unmatched. There are 14 residues in the CDR3.